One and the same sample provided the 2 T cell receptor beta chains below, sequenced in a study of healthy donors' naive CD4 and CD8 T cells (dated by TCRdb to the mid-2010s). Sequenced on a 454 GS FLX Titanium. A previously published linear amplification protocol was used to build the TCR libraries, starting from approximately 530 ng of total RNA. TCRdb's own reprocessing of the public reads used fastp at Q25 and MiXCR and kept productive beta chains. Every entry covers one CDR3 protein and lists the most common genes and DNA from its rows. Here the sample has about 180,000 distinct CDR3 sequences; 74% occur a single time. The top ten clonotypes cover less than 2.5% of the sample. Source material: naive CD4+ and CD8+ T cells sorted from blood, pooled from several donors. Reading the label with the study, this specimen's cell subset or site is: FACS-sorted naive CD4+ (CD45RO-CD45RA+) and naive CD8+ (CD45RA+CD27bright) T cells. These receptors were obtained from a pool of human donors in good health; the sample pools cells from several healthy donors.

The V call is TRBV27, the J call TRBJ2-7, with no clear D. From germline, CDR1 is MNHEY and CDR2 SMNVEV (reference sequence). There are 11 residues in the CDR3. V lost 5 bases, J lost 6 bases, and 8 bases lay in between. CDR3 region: CASSTAGEQYF. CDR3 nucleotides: TGTGCCAGCAGTACGGCCGGCGAGCAGTACTTC.

The CDR3 DNA follows: TGCAGCGTTGACCTAGCGGGGGACTACGAGCAGTACTTC. It is translated as CSVDLAGDYEQYF. The J gene is TRBJ2-7, the V gene TRBV29-1, with 10 bases lining up with TRBD2. The CDR3 loop spans 13 amino acids. V shed 3 bases, J shed 3 bases, and the junction held 2 bases outside the gene matches. Germline CDR1 SQVTM, CDR2 ANQGSEA.